Given below is one T cell receptor beta chain in context. The CDR3 loop spans 15 amino acids. Germline V gene sequence: CDR1 SEHNR, CDR2 FQNEAQ (reference sequence). The V end lost 5 bases, the J end lost 6 bases, and 19 bases lay between the germline ends. The sample comes from a study of blood T cells in healthy people across ages. Alongside a J-beta primer mix, a sample-barcoded 5' primer served in a second PCR lasting about 6 to 12 cycles. TCRdb re-called the 5' RACE reads through MiXCR, storing one row per CDR3 protein. The sample has 800,000 to 950,000 distinct CDR3 sequences; around 48% are singletons.

Material: blood. This rearrangement joins TRBV7-9 to TRBJ1-1; unclear D gene. The TCR sequence derives from a man aged 30 to 39 in good health. DNA of the CDR3: TGTGCCAGCAGCCTTCAACCCCTGGATCTCGCTGAAGCTTTCTTT. This translates into CASSLQPLDLAEAFF. Looking up the rest from reference TRBV7-9 and TRBJ1-1 gives the full variable domain: DTGVSQNPRHKITKRGQNVTFRCDPISEHNRLYWYRQTLGQGPEFLTYFQNEAQLEKSRLLSDRFSAERPKGSFSTLEIQRTEQGDSAMYLCASSLQPLDLAEAFFGQGTRLTVV.